The rows below give T cell receptor beta chains drawn from one sample of a study of lymphopenia after photon versus proton radiotherapy. Measured with immunoSEQ multiplex PCR; TCRdb has only the in-frame clones, and not every one. The top ten clones hold approximately 4.8% of a sample with roughly 150,000 clones, 75% to 90% of them seen once. The sequenced sample was peripheral blood, obtained from a patient treated with photon-based radiotherapy. These receptors were collected from a man aged 50-60 years with gastric cancer. The CDR3 runs from the conserved cysteine through the conserved F or W. D genes are given only for firm matches. Size values are once, few and many counts, or a class for expanded clones, and some rows have none.

v_call: TRBV5-8
d_call: TRBD2
j_call: TRBJ2-2
clone_size: NA
cdr3_nt: TGTGCCAGCAATCCCGGGACTAGGTGGGCCCCGAACACCGGGGAGCTGTTTTTT
cdr3_aa: CASNPGTRWAPNTGELFF

v_call: TRBV5-1
d_call: NA
j_call: TRBJ1-2
clone_size: NA
cdr3_nt: TGCGCCAGCAGCTTGGACAGGGACGTCTATGGCTACACCTTC
cdr3_aa: CASSLDRDVYGYTF

v_call: TRBV5-4
d_call: NA
j_call: TRBJ1-1
clone_size: few
cdr3_nt: TGTGCCAGCAGCTCCGCCCCGAACACTGAAGCTTTCTTT
cdr3_aa: CASSSAPNTEAFF

v_call: TRBV28
d_call: TRBD1
j_call: TRBJ2-7
clone_size: few
cdr3_nt: TGTGCCAGCAGGACCCAAAGGGGGCTGGACGAGCAGTACTTC
cdr3_aa: CASRTQRGLDEQYF

v_call: TRBV18
d_call: NA
j_call: TRBJ1-2
clone_size: NA
cdr3_nt: TGTGCCAGCTCGGATACAGGGCAGGGAGATGGCTACACCTTC
cdr3_aa: CASSDTGQGDGYTF

v_call: TRBV25-1
d_call: NA
j_call: TRBJ2-2
clone_size: NA
cdr3_nt: TGTGCCAGCAGTGAACATAAGGGCGGAAGGGGCACCGGGGAGCTGTTTTTT
cdr3_aa: CASSEHKGGRGTGELFF

v_call: TRBV4-1
d_call: TRBD1
j_call: TRBJ1-4
clone_size: NA
cdr3_nt: TGCGCCAGCAGCCGTACCGGGACAGGGGGCGCAACTAATGAAAAACTGTTTTTT
cdr3_aa: CASSRTGTGGATNEKLFF

v_call: TRBV29-1
d_call: NA
j_call: TRBJ2-7
clone_size: NA
cdr3_nt: TGCAGCGTAGGGGGACTCTACGAGCAGTACTTC
cdr3_aa: CSVGGLYEQYF

v_call: TRBV10-2
d_call: NA
j_call: TRBJ1-4
clone_size: NA
cdr3_nt: TGCGCCAGCAGAAAGGACGAGGGTGAAAAACTGTTTTTT
cdr3_aa: CASRKDEGEKLFF

v_call: TRBV18
d_call: NA
j_call: TRBJ1-1
clone_size: NA
cdr3_nt: TGTGCCAGCTCACCGGGACCTGGGGACACTGAAGCTTTCTTT
cdr3_aa: CASSPGPGDTEAFF

v_call: TRBV7-9
d_call: NA
j_call: TRBJ2-5
clone_size: NA
cdr3_nt: TGTGCCAGCAGCTTAGGGACGTGGGCGGGGGAGACCCAGTACTTC
cdr3_aa: CASSLGTWAGETQYF

v_call: TRBV2
d_call: TRBD2
j_call: TRBJ2-7
clone_size: NA
cdr3_nt: TGTGCCAGCAGTCTGGGGACTAGCGGGACCGAGCAGTACTTC
cdr3_aa: CASSLGTSGTEQYF

v_call: TRBV5-1
d_call: NA
j_call: TRBJ2-1
clone_size: NA
cdr3_nt: TGCGCCAGCAGCTTTAGCGGTCAAAGGTCCAATGAGCAGTTCTTC
cdr3_aa: CASSFSGQRSNEQFF

v_call: TRBV9
d_call: NA
j_call: TRBJ2-7
clone_size: NA
cdr3_nt: TGTGCCAGCAGCGTCGGGCCTTCTCTTTCCTACGAGCAGTACTTC
cdr3_aa: CASSVGPSLSYEQYF

v_call: TRBV30
d_call: TRBD2
j_call: TRBJ2-1
clone_size: NA
cdr3_nt: TGTGCCTGGAGTGTATTGCTAGCGGGAGGGTATAGTGAGCAGTTCTTC
cdr3_aa: CAWSVLLAGGYSEQFF

v_call: TRBV6-5
d_call: NA
j_call: TRBJ2-1
clone_size: NA
cdr3_nt: TGTGCCAGCAGATCGGGACTCAACAATGAGCAGTTCTTC
cdr3_aa: CASRSGLNNEQFF

v_call: TRBV11-2
d_call: TRBD1
j_call: TRBJ2-3
clone_size: once
cdr3_nt: TGTGCCAGCAGCGGGACAGGGCCTAGGGGTACGCAGTATTTT
cdr3_aa: CASSGTGPRGTQYF

v_call: TRBV9
d_call: NA
j_call: TRBJ2-3
clone_size: NA
cdr3_nt: TGTGCCAGCAGCGTAGGGACAGATACGCAGTATTTT
cdr3_aa: CASSVGTDTQYF

v_call: TRBV18
d_call: NA
j_call: TRBJ1-4
clone_size: NA
cdr3_nt: TGTGCCAGCTCCCAGGGCGACACGAATGAAAAACTGTTTTTT
cdr3_aa: CASSQGDTNEKLFF

v_call: TRBV28
d_call: NA
j_call: TRBJ2-6
clone_size: NA
cdr3_nt: TGTGCCAGCAAGCCCCCCCAGGGAGGTGGGGCCAACGTCCTGACTTTC
cdr3_aa: CASKPPQGGGANVLTF

v_call: TRBV2
d_call: TRBD1
j_call: TRBJ1-2
clone_size: NA
cdr3_nt: TGTGCCAGCAGCGTTACCCGACAGGGCGATCTGGATGGCTACACCTTC
cdr3_aa: CASSVTRQGDLDGYTF

v_call: TRBV6-5
d_call: TRBD1
j_call: TRBJ2-7
clone_size: NA
cdr3_nt: TGTGCCAGCAGTTACTCGAGCTCAGGGGGTCGTGAGCAGTACTTC
cdr3_aa: CASSYSSSGGREQYF

v_call: TRBV2
d_call: NA
j_call: TRBJ2-7
clone_size: once
cdr3_nt: TGTGCCAGCAGAGAGACTAGACTGATCGACGAGCAGTACTTC
cdr3_aa: CASRETRLIDEQYF

v_call: TRBV5-4
d_call: NA
j_call: TRBJ1-1
clone_size: NA
cdr3_nt: TGTGCCAGCACCAAGGGACTGCAGAACACTGAAGCTTTCTTT
cdr3_aa: CASTKGLQNTEAFF

v_call: TRBV5-1
d_call: NA
j_call: TRBJ1-1
clone_size: NA
cdr3_nt: TGCGCCAGCAGCAGCGCAGGGAGGAACACTGAAGCTTTCTTT
cdr3_aa: CASSSAGRNTEAFF

v_call: TRBV5-4
d_call: TRBD2
j_call: TRBJ2-5
clone_size: NA
cdr3_nt: TGTGCCAGCAGCGGTCCGGGACTAGCGGGAGAAGAGACCCAGTACTTC
cdr3_aa: CASSGPGLAGEETQYF

v_call: TRBV28
d_call: NA
j_call: TRBJ2-6
clone_size: NA
cdr3_nt: TGTGCCAGCAGTTTAGTGTCAGGCCCGGGGGCCAACGTCCTGACTTTC
cdr3_aa: CASSLVSGPGANVLTF

v_call: TRBV15
d_call: NA
j_call: TRBJ2-7
clone_size: NA
cdr3_nt: TGTGCCACCAGCAGAGCGGGTCGTACCTACGAGCAGTACTTC
cdr3_aa: CATSRAGRTYEQYF

v_call: TRBV19
d_call: TRBD1
j_call: TRBJ2-6
clone_size: NA
cdr3_nt: TGTGCCAGTACAGACCGGGACAGGGGAGACTCTGGGGCCAACGTCCTGACTTTC
cdr3_aa: CASTDRDRGDSGANVLTF

v_call: TRBV19
d_call: TRBD2
j_call: TRBJ2-2
clone_size: once
cdr3_nt: TGTGCCAGTAGTAAGACTAGCGGGAGTTACACCGGGGAGCTGTTTTTT
cdr3_aa: CASSKTSGSYTGELFF

v_call: TRBV29-1
d_call: NA
j_call: TRBJ2-7
clone_size: NA
cdr3_nt: TGCAGCGTTGTAGGGCAGGGGTTCGACGAGCAGTACTTC
cdr3_aa: CSVVGQGFDEQYF

v_call: TRBV5-5
d_call: NA
j_call: TRBJ2-2
clone_size: NA
cdr3_nt: TGTGCCAGCAGCCCATGGACAGTAAGCGCCGGGGAGCTGTTTTTT
cdr3_aa: CASSPWTVSAGELFF

v_call: TRBV4-3
d_call: NA
j_call: TRBJ1-2
clone_size: NA
cdr3_nt: TGCGCCAGCAGCCAAGATATGGAAAGGGGCGGGTATGGCTACACCTTC
cdr3_aa: CASSQDMERGGYGYTF

v_call: TRBV7-2
d_call: TRBD1
j_call: TRBJ2-3
clone_size: NA
cdr3_nt: TGTGCCAGCAGGCTGGGGGGACAGGGGTCAGATACGCAGTATTTT
cdr3_aa: CASRLGGQGSDTQYF

v_call: TRBV28
d_call: NA
j_call: TRBJ2-7
clone_size: NA
cdr3_nt: TGTGCCAGCAGTCTGGACAGCTACGAGCAGTACTTC
cdr3_aa: CASSLDSYEQYF

v_call: TRBV18
d_call: TRBD1
j_call: TRBJ2-7
clone_size: NA
cdr3_nt: TGTGCCAGCTCATCGGACAGGGGCTACGAGCAGTACTTC
cdr3_aa: CASSSDRGYEQYF

v_call: TRBV2
d_call: TRBD1
j_call: TRBJ2-7
clone_size: few
cdr3_nt: TGTGCCAGCGGACAGGGGTACTACGAGCAGTACTTC
cdr3_aa: CASGQGYYEQYF

v_call: TRBV4-3
d_call: TRBD2
j_call: TRBJ2-1
clone_size: once
cdr3_nt: TGCGCCAGCAGCCAAATGGTCAGCGGGAGATCCAATGAGCAGTTCTTC
cdr3_aa: CASSQMVSGRSNEQFF

v_call: TRBV10-1
d_call: TRBD2
j_call: TRBJ2-7
clone_size: NA
cdr3_nt: TGCGCCAGGCCCCTAGGGACTAGCGGGTCCACGTCCTACGAGCAGTACTTC
cdr3_aa: CARPLGTSGSTSYEQYF

v_call: TRBV18
d_call: NA
j_call: TRBJ2-7
clone_size: NA
cdr3_nt: TGTGCCAGCTCACCGAGCGTGACTGCCTACGAGCAGTACTTC
cdr3_aa: CASSPSVTAYEQYF

v_call: TRBV15
d_call: TRBD1
j_call: TRBJ1-3
clone_size: NA
cdr3_nt: TGTGCCACCAGCAGAGGGGACAGGGTGTCTGGAAACACCATATATTTT
cdr3_aa: CATSRGDRVSGNTIYF

v_call: TRBV28
d_call: NA
j_call: TRBJ2-2
clone_size: once
cdr3_nt: TGTGCCAGCAGTTTATTTTTTACGGGGATCTCGGGCACCGGGGAGCTGTTTTTT
cdr3_aa: CASSLFFTGISGTGELFF

v_call: TRBV7-2
d_call: NA
j_call: TRBJ1-1
clone_size: once
cdr3_nt: TGTGCCAGCAGCTTAAGCGCGGGGGCGACTGAAGCTTTCTTT
cdr3_aa: CASSLSAGATEAFF

v_call: TRBV7-2
d_call: TRBD2
j_call: TRBJ2-7
clone_size: NA
cdr3_nt: TGTGCCAGCAGCTTAGTCTGGACTAGCGTCTCCGAGCAGTACTTC
cdr3_aa: CASSLVWTSVSEQYF

v_call: TRBV30
d_call: NA
j_call: TRBJ1-1
clone_size: NA
cdr3_nt: TGTGCCTGGAGCACCCGACAGAACACTGAAGCTTTCTTT
cdr3_aa: CAWSTRQNTEAFF